This T cell receptor beta chain appears in the sequencing data of a study of Tregs in tolerant kidney transplant recipients. V was shortened by 0 bases and J by 0 bases, with 7 bases between the two germline ends. The CDR3 spans 15 residues. Germline V gene lookup returns CDR1 SGHRS and CDR2 YFSETQ. CFSE-labeled recipient PBMCs were cultured less than 7 days with irradiated graft donor PBMCs, then FACS-sorted. Profiled with immunoSEQ multiplex PCR; TCRdb holds only in-frame clones, not every one. The sample shows roughly 14,000 clones, nearly 55% of them seen only once. In regard to this clone: The antigen remains undetermined.

Sequenced material: CD4+ T cells from blood cultured with allogeneic cells, taken before the transplant. The chain is built from TRBV5-1 and TRBJ1-3, with D hard to call. This TCR was sampled from a human patient who received a combined kidney and bone marrow transplant. The DNA of the CDR3 is TGCGCCAGCAGCTTGGAACGGGGCTCTGGAAACACCATATATTTT. It specifies CASSLERGSGNTIYF.